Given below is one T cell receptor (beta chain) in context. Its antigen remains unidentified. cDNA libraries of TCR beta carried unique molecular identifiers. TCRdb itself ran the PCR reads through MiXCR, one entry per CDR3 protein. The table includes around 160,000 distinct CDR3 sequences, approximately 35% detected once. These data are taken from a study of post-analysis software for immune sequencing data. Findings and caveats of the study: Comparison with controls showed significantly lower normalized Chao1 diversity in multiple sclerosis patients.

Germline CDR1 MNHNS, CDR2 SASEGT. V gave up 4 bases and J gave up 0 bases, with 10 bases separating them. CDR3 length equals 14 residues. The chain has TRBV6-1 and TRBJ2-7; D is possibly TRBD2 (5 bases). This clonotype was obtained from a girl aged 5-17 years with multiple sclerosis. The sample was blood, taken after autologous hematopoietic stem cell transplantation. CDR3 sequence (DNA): TGTGCCAGCAGTGGGACTGCTAGCTCCTACGAGCAGTACTTC. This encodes CASSGTASSYEQYF.